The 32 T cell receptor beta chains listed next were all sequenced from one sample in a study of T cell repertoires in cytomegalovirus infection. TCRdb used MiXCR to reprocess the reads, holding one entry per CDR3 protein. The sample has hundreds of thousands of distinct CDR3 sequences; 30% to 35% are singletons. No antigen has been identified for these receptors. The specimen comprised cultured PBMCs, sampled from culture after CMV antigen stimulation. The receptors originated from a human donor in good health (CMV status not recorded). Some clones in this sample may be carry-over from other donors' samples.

The CDR3, as DNA: TGCGCCAGCAGCCAAGTGTTGCCACGGGGCACTGAAGCTTTCTTT. Protein sequence: CASSQVLPRGTEAFF. This chain links TRBV4-1 with TRBJ1-1; D gene ambiguous. V was clipped by 1 base and J by 4 bases, with 13 bases between them. The CDR3 sequence is 15 residues long. From germline, CDR1 is MGHRA and CDR2 YSYEKL.

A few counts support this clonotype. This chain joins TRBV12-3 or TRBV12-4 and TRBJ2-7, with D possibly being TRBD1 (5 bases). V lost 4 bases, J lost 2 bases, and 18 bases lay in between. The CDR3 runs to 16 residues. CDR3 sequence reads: CASSSDLWGRTYEQYF. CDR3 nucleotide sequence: TGTGCCAGCAGTTCTGATCTTTGGGGCAGAACCTACGAGCAGTACTTC.

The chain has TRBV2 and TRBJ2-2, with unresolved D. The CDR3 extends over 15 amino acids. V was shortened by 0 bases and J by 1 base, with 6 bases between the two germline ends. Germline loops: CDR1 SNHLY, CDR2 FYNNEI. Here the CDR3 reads CASSEAKVNTGELFF. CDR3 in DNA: TGTGCCAGCAGTGAAGCGAAAGTGAACACCGGGGAGCTGTTTTTT. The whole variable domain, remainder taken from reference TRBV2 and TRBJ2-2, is EPEVTQTPSHQVTQMGQEVILRCVPISNHLYFYWYRQILGQKVEFLVSFYNNEISEKSEIFDDQFSVERPDGSNFTLKIRSTKLEDSAMYFCASSEAKVNTGELFFGEGSRLTVL.

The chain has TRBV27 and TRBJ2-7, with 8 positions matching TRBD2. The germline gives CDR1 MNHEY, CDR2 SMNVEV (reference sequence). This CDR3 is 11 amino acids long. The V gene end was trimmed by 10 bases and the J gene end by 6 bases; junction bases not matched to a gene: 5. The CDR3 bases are TGTGCCACCGGGAGGGCTCTCGAGCAGTACTTC. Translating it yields CATGRALEQYF.

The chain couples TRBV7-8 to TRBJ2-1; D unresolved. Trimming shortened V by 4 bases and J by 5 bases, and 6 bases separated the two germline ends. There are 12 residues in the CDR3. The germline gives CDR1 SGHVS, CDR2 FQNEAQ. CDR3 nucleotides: TGTGCCAGCAGCTCCCGTAACAATGAGCAGTTCTTC. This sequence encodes CASSSRNNEQFF.

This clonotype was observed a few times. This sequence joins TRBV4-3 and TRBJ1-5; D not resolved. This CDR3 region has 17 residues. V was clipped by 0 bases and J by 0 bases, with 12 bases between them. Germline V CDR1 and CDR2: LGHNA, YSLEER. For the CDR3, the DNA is TGCGCCAGCAGCCAAGATCGGGCGGAAAATAGCAATCAGCCCCAGCATTTT. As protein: CASSQDRAENSNQPQHF.

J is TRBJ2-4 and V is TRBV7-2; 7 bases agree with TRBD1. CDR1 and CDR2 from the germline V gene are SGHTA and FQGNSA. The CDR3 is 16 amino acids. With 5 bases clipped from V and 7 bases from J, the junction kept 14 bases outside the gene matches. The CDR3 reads CASSSKDRALYNIQYF. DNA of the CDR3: TGTGCCAGCAGCAGTAAAGACAGGGCACTTTACAACATTCAGTACTTC. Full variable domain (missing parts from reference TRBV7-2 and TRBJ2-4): GAGVSQSPSNKVTEKGKDVELRCDPISGHTALYWYRQSLGQGLEFLIYFQGNSAPDKSGLPSDRFSAERTGGSVSTLTIQRTQQEDSAVYLCASSSKDRALYNIQYFGAGTRLSVL.

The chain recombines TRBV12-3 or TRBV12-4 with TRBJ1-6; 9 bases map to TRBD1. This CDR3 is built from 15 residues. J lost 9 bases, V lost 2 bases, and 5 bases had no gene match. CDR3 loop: CASSLPTGGFSPLHF. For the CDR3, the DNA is TGTGCCAGCAGTTTACCGACAGGGGGTTTTTCACCCCTCCACTTT.

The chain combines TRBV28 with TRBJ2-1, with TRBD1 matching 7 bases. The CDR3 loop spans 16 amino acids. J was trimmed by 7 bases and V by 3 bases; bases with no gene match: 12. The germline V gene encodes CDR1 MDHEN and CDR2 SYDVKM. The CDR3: CASSFPQGLVANEQFF. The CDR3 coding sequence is TGTGCCAGCAGTTTTCCACAGGGGTTGGTGGCGAATGAGCAGTTCTTC.

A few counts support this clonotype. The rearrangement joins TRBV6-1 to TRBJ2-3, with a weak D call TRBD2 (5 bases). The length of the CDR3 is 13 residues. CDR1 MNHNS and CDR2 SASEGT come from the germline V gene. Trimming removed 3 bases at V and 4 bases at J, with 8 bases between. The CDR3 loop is CASSDTSADTQYF. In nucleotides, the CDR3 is TGTGCCAGCAGTGACACTAGTGCAGATACGCAGTATTTT.

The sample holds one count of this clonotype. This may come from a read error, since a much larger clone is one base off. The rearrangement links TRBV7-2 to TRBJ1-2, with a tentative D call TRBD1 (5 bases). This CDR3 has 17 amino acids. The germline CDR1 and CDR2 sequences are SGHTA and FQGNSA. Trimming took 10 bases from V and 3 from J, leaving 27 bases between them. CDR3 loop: CATTEAGIYGAYYGYTF. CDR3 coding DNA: TGTGCCACCACGGAGGCAGGGATCTATGGGGCGTACTATGGCTACACCTTC.

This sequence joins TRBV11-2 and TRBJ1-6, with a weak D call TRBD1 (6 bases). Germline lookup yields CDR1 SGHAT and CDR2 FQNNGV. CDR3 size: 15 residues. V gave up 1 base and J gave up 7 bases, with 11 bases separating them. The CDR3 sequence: CASSLGRTENSPLHF. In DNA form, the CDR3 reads TGTGCCAGCAGCTTAGGACGGACAGAGAATTCACCCCTCCACTTT.

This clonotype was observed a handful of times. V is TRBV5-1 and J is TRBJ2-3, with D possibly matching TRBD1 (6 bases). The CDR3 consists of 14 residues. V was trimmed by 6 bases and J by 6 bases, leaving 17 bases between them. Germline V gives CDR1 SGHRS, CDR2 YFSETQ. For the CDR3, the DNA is TGCGCCAGCACCATGGACAGTTTTGACGATACGCAGTATTTT. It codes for CASTMDSFDDTQYF.

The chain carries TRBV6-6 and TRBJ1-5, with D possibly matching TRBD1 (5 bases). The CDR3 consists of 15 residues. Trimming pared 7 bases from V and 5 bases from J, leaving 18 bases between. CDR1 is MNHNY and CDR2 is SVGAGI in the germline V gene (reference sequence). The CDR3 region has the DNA TGTGCCAGCACCCAGGGACCCCGACCTGATCAGCCCCAGCATTTT. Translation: CASTQGPRPDQPQHF.

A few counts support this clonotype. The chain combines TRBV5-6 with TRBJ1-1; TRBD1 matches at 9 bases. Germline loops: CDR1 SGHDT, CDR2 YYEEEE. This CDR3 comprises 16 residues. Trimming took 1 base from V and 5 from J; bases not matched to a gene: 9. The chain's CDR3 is CASSLFGQGITTEAFF. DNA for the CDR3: TGTGCCAGCAGCTTGTTTGGACAGGGGATTACGACTGAAGCTTTCTTT.

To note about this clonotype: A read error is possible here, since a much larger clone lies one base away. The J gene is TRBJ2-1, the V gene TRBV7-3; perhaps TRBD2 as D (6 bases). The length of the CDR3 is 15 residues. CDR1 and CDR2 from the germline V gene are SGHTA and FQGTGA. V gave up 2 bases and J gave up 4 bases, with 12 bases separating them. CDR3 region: CASSLEGGWYNEQFF. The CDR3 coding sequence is TGTGCCAGCAGCTTAGAGGGAGGATGGTACAATGAGCAGTTCTTC. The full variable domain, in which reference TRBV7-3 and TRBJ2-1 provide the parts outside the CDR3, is GAGVSQTPSNKVTEKGKYVELRCDPISGHTALYWYRQSLGQGPEFLIYFQGTGAADDSGLPNDRFFAVRPEGSVSTLKIQRTERGDSAVYLCASSLEGGWYNEQFFGPGTRLTVL.

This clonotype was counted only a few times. CDR3: CASSLEREITGELFF. CDR3 nucleotide sequence: TGTGCCAGCAGCTTGGAGCGGGAAATCACCGGGGAGCTGTTTTTT. The rearrangement joins TRBV5-6 to TRBJ2-2, with TRBD2 matching 7 bases. Germline values: CDR1 SGHDT, CDR2 YYEEEE. This CDR3 contains 15 residues. The J segment lost 4 bases and the V segment lost 0 bases, leaving 3 bases of the junction unmatched.

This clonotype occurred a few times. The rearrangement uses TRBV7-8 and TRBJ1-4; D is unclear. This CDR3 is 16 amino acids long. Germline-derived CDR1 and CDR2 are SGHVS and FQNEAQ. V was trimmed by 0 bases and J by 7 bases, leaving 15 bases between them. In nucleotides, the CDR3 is TGTGCCAGCAGCTTAGCTCCCCCGGGGTGGGGTGAAAAACTGTTTTTT. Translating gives CASSLAPPGWGEKLFF.

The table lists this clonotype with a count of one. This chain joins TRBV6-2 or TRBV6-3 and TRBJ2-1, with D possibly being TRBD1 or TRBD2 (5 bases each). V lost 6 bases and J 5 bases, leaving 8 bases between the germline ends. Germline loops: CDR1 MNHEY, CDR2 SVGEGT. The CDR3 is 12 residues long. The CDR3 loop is CASRMGDNEQFF. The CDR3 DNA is TGTGCCAGCAGAATGGGGGACAATGAGCAGTTCTTC.

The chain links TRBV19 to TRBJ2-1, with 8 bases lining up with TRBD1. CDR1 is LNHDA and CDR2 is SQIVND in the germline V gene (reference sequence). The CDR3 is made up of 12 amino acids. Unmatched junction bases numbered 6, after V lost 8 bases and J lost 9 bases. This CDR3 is CASRTGGGEQFF. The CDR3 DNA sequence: TGTGCCAGTCGAACAGGGGGAGGTGAGCAGTTCTTC. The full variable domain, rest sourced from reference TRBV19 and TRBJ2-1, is DGGITQSPKYLFRKEGQNVTLSCEQNLNHDAMYWYRQDPGQGLRLIYYSQIVNDFQKGDIAEGYSVSREKKESFPLTVTSAQKNPTAFYLCASRTGGGEQFFGPGTRLTVL.

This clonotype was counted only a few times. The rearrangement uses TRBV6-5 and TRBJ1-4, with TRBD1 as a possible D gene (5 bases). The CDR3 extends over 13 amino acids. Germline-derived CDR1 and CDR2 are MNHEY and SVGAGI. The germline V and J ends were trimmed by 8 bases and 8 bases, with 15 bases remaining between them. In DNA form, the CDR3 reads TGTGCCAGCGGGTACGGGGGGGACGAAAAACTGTTTTTT. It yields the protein CASGYGGDEKLFF.

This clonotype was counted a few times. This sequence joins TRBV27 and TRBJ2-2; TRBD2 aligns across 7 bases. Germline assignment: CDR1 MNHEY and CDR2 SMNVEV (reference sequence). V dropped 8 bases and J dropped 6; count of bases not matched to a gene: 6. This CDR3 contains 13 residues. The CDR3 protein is CASGMAGAGELFF. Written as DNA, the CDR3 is TGTGCCAGCGGAATGGCGGGGGCCGGGGAGCTGTTTTTT.

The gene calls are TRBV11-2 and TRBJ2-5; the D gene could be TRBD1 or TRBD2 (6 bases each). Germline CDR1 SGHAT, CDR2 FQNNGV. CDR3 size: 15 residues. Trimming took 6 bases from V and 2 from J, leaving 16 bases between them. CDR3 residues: CASRPTGAGQETQYF. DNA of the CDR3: TGTGCCAGCAGACCGACGGGGGCAGGGCAAGAGACCCAGTACTTC.

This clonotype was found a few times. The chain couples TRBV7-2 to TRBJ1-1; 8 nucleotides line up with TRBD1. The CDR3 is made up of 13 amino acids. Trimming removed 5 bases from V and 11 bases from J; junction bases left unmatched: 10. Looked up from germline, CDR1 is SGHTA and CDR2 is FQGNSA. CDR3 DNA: TGTGCCAGCAGCGCAGGACAGGGAGTAGGGGCTTTCTTT. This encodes CASSAGQGVGAFF.

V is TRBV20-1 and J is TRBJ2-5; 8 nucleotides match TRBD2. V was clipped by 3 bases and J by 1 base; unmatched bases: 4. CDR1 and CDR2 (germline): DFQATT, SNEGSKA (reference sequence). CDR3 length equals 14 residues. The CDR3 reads CSARPREGQETQYF. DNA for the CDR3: TGCAGTGCTAGGCCTCGGGAGGGCCAAGAGACCCAGTACTTC.

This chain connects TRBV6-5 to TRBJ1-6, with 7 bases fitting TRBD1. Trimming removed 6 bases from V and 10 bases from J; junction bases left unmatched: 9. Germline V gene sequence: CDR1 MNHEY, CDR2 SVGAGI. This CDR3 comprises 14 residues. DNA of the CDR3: TGTGCCAGCAGCGTACAGGGGAATGGCTCACCCCTCCACTTT. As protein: CASSVQGNGSPLHF.

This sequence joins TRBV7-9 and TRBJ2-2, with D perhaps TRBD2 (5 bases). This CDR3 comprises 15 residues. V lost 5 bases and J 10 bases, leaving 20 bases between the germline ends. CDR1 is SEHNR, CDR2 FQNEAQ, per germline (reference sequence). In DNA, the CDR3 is TGTGCCAGCAGCCAAACCACTGGCGCGGGCGTGGAGCTGTTTTTT. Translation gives CASSQTTGAGVELFF.

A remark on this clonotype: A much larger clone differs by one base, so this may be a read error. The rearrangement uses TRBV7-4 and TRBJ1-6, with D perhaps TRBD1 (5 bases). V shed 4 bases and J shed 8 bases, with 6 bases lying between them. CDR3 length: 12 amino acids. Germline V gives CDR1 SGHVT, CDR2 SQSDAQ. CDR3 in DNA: TGTGCCAGCAGCTCAGGGCATTCACCCCTCCACTTT. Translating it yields CASSSGHSPLHF.

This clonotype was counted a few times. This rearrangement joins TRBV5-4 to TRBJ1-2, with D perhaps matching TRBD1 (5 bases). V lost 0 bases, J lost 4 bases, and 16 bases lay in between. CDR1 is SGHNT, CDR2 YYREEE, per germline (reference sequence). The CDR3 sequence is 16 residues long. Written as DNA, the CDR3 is TGTGCCAGCAGCTTGGCCACACGATGGGACGGCTATGGCTACACCTTC. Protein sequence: CASSLATRWDGYGYTF.

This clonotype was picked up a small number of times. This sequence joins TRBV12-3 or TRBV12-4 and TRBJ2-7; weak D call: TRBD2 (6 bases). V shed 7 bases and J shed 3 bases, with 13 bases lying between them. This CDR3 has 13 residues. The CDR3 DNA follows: TGTGCCAGCACCCCGGGGACTCTCTACGAGCAGTACTTC. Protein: CASTPGTLYEQYF.

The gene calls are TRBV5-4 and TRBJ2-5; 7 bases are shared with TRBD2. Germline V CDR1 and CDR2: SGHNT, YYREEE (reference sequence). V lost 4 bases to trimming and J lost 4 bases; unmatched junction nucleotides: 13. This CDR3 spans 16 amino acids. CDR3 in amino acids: CASSPTLAELAETQYF. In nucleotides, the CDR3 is TGTGCCAGCAGCCCCACTCTAGCGGAGTTGGCAGAGACCCAGTACTTC.

The CDR3 here is CASSQEGPGELFF. The CDR3, as DNA: TGCGCCAGCAGCCAAGAGGGACCCGGGGAGCTGTTTTTT. The V call is TRBV4-1, the J call TRBJ2-2; D is possibly TRBD1 or TRBD2 (5 bases each). V was clipped by 0 bases and J by 6 bases, with 5 bases between them. The CDR3 sequence is 13 residues long. Germline CDR1 is MGHRA and CDR2 is YSYEKL.